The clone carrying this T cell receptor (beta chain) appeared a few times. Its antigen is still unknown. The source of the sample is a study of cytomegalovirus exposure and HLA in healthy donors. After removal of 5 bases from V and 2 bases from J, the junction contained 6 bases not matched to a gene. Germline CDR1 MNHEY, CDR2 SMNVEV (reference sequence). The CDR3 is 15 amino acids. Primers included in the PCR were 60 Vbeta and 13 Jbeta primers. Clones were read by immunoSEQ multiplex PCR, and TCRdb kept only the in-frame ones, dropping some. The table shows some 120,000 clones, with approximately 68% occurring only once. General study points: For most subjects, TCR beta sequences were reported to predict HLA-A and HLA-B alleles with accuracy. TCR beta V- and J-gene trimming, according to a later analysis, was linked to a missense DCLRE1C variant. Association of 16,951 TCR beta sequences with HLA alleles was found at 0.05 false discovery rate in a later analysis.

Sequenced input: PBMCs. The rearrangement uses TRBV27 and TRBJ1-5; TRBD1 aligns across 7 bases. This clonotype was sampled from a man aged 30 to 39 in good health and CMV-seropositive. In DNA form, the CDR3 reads TGTGCCAGCAGTCGCACAGGGGTGGGCAATCAGCCCCAGCATTTT. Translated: CASSRTGVGNQPQHF.